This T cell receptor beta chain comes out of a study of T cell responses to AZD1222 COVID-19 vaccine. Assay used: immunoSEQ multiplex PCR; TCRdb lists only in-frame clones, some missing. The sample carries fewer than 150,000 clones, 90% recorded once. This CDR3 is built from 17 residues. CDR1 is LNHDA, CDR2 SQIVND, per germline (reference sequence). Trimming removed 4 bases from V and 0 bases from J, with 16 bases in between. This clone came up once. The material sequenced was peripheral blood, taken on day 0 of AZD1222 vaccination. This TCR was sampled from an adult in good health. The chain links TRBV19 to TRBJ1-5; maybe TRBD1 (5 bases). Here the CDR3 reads CASSTFGTEYSNQPQHF. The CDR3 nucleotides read TGTGCCAGTAGTACTTTCGGGACCGAGTATAGCAATCAGCCCCAGCATTTT.